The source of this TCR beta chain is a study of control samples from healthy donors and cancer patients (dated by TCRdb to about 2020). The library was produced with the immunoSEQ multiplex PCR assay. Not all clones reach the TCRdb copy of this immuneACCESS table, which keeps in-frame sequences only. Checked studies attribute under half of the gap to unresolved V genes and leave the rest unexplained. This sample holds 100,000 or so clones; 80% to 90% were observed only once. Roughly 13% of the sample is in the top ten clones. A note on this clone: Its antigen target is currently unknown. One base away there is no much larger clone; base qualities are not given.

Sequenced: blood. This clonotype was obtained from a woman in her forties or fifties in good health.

The CDR3 is CASVQGAETGELFF. In nucleotides, the sequence is TGTGCCAGCGTACAGGGGGCCGAGACCGGGGAGCTGTTTTTT. The chain employs TRBV6-5 and TRBJ2-2, and TRBD1 matches 9 of the central bases. Measured from the cysteine to the phenylalanine, the CDR3 is 14 residues long. CDR3 DNA only is kept here, 42 bases in frame from base 1. According to the germline V gene, CDR1 reads MNHEY and CDR2 reads SVGAGI. Ends trimmed: V by 8 bases, J by 5 bases; bases unmatched to a gene: 6.